This TCR beta chain was captured in a study of T cells in Graves' hyperthyroidism and ophthalmopathy. General study points: Most expanded thyroid clonotypes above 0.001 also appeared in blood.

The ends were cut back, 5 bases at V and 8 bases at J, with 13 bases in the middle. This CDR3 region has 13 residues. Looked up from germline, CDR1 is ENHRY and CDR2 is SYGVKD. Using RNA transcripts as the source, TCR beta CDR3 regions were amplified. The HTBI primer set served for first-round RT-PCR of the TCR CDR3. One entry per CDR3 protein results from TCRdb running MiXCR on the multiplex PCR reads. The sample lists about 400,000 distinct CDR3 sequences; about 15% were seen once. This clonotype showed up just a few times. Its antigen remains unidentified. Sequencing input: blood. This sequence joins TRBV10-3 and TRBJ1-5; D is perhaps TRBD1 (6 bases). This receptor was taken from a woman between 25 and 40 years old with Graves' hyperthyroidism. The CDR3: CAISQQGAEPQHF. The CDR3 bases are TGTGCCATCAGTCAACAGGGAGCTGAGCCCCAGCATTTT.